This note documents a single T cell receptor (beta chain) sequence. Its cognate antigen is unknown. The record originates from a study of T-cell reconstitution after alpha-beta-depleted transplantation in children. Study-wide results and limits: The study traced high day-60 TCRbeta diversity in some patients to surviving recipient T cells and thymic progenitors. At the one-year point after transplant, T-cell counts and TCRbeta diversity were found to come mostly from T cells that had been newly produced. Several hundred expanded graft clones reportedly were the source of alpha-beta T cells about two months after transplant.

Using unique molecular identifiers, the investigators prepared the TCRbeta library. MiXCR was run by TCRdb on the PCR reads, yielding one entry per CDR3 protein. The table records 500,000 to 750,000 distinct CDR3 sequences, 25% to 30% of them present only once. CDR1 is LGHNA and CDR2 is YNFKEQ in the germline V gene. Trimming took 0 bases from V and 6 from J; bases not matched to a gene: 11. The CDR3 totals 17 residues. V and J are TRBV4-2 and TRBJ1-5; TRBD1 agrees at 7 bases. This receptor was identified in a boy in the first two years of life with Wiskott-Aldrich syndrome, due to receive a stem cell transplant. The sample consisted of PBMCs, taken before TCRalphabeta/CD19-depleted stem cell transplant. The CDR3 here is CASSQDINRGSGQPQHF. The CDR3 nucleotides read TGTGCCAGCAGCCAAGATATAAACAGGGGCTCAGGTCAGCCCCAGCATTTT.